Listed below are T cell receptor beta chains from one sample, sequenced in a study of shared clonotypes between healthy human individuals. Profiled with immunoSEQ multiplex PCR; TCRdb holds only in-frame clones, not every one. The sample records about 700,000 clones, approximately 74% being singletons. Material for sequencing was memory CD4+ T cells sorted from blood. These receptors originate from a woman aged 30 to 39 in good health. CDR3s include the opening cysteine and the closing phenylalanine or tryptophan. Each record gives: J gene, V gene, D gene, clone size, CDR3 DNA, CDR3 protein. D genes are given only for firm matches. Expanded clones get a size class; other rows say once, few or many, or leave the size out.

j_call: TRBJ1-5
v_call: TRBV27
d_call: -
clone_size: few
cdr3_nt: TGTGCCAGCAGTTTAAGTCAGCCCCAGCATTTT
cdr3_aa: CASSLSQPQHF

j_call: TRBJ1-3
v_call: TRBV25-1
d_call: -
clone_size: -
cdr3_nt: TGTGCCAGCGTGGACGGGAGCTCTGGAAACACCATATATTTT
cdr3_aa: CASVDGSSGNTIYF

j_call: TRBJ2-2
v_call: TRBV5-1
d_call: TRBD2
clone_size: -
cdr3_nt: TGCGCCAGCAACTTTCTAGCGGGAACCCCAACTCTTGGCGGGGAGCTGTTTTTT
cdr3_aa: CASNFLAGTPTLGGELFF

j_call: TRBJ2-1
v_call: TRBV11-3
d_call: -
clone_size: -
cdr3_nt: TGTGCCAGCAGCCCCAGGAGGGGGCGAAGGGTCTTC
cdr3_aa: CASSPRRGRRVF

j_call: TRBJ1-3
v_call: TRBV7-6
d_call: -
clone_size: -
cdr3_nt: TGTGCCAGCAGCCCGGACAGCTCTGGAAACACCATATATTTT
cdr3_aa: CASSPDSSGNTIYF

j_call: TRBJ1-4
v_call: TRBV28
d_call: -
clone_size: -
cdr3_nt: TGTGCCAGCAGTTTGGGAAGGGAAAAACTGTTTTTT
cdr3_aa: CASSLGREKLFF

j_call: TRBJ1-3
v_call: TRBV6-6
d_call: TRBD1
clone_size: -
cdr3_nt: TGTGCCAGCAGCCTCCTGTCAGGGGGCATTGGAAACACCATATATTTT
cdr3_aa: CASSLLSGGIGNTIYF

j_call: TRBJ2-7
v_call: TRBV7-2
d_call: TRBD2
clone_size: -
cdr3_nt: TGTGCCAGCAGACGAAGCGGGAGCTCCTACGAGCAGTACTTC
cdr3_aa: CASRRSGSSYEQYF

j_call: TRBJ2-7
v_call: TRBV19
d_call: -
clone_size: few
cdr3_nt: TGTGCCAGTAGTTCCAGAACCGACGGAACCTACGAGCAGTACTTC
cdr3_aa: CASSSRTDGTYEQYF

j_call: TRBJ1-3
v_call: TRBV19
d_call: -
clone_size: -
cdr3_nt: TGTGCCAGTAGTAGGAGCTCTGGAAACACCATATATTTT
cdr3_aa: CASSRSSGNTIYF

j_call: TRBJ2-1
v_call: TRBV7-9
d_call: TRBD2
clone_size: -
cdr3_nt: TGTGCCAGCAGCTCCCCGGGACTAGCGGTTGAGCAGTTCTTC
cdr3_aa: CASSSPGLAVEQFF

j_call: TRBJ2-1
v_call: TRBV2
d_call: -
clone_size: -
cdr3_nt: TGTGCCAGCAGGAGGATCGATGAGCAGTTCTTC
cdr3_aa: CASRRIDEQFF

j_call: TRBJ2-2
v_call: TRBV19
d_call: TRBD1
clone_size: -
cdr3_nt: TGTGCCAGTAGTGCGGACAGGGTCACCGGGGAGCTGTTTTTT
cdr3_aa: CASSADRVTGELFF

j_call: TRBJ2-5
v_call: TRBV19
d_call: TRBD1
clone_size: once
cdr3_nt: TGTGCCAGTAGTCAGGACAGGATTCAAGAGACCCAGTACTTC
cdr3_aa: CASSQDRIQETQYF

j_call: TRBJ2-5
v_call: TRBV11-2
d_call: -
clone_size: few
cdr3_nt: TGTGCCAGCAGCCTAATGCCAGGGATGGAGACCCAGTACTTC
cdr3_aa: CASSLMPGMETQYF

j_call: TRBJ2-2
v_call: TRBV5-1
d_call: TRBD2
clone_size: -
cdr3_nt: TGCGCCAGCAGCTTGGTAACTAGCGGGAGTCTTGGGTACACCGGGGAGCTGTTTTTT
cdr3_aa: CASSLVTSGSLGYTGELFF

j_call: TRBJ2-7
v_call: TRBV23-1
d_call: TRBD1
clone_size: -
cdr3_nt: TGCGCCAGCAGTCACCTGGACAGGGGGCCACCCTACGAGCAGTACTTC
cdr3_aa: CASSHLDRGPPYEQYF

j_call: TRBJ2-1
v_call: TRBV9
d_call: -
clone_size: -
cdr3_nt: TGTGCCAGCAGCGTAGGGCCGTCCTACAATGAGCAGTTCTTC
cdr3_aa: CASSVGPSYNEQFF

j_call: TRBJ1-3
v_call: TRBV6-5
d_call: -
clone_size: few
cdr3_nt: TGTGCCAGCAGGAGCGACAGGTCTGGAAACACCATATATTTT
cdr3_aa: CASRSDRSGNTIYF

j_call: TRBJ2-2
v_call: TRBV7-6
d_call: TRBD2
clone_size: many
cdr3_nt: TGTGCCAGCAGCTTAGCGCTAAGGAGGGCTAGCGGGAGGACCGGGGAGCTGTTTTTT
cdr3_aa: CASSLALRRASGRTGELFF

j_call: TRBJ1-2
v_call: TRBV5-1
d_call: -
clone_size: -
cdr3_nt: TGCGCCAGCAGCTTGGCCGGGGCCTCTGTGGGCTACACCTTC
cdr3_aa: CASSLAGASVGYTF

j_call: TRBJ2-5
v_call: TRBV19
d_call: TRBD2
clone_size: few
cdr3_nt: TGTGCCAGTAGTATAGGGGCGACTAGCGGGAACCAAGAGACCCAGTACTTC
cdr3_aa: CASSIGATSGNQETQYF

j_call: TRBJ2-2
v_call: TRBV11-2
d_call: TRBD2
clone_size: -
cdr3_nt: TGTGCCAGCAGCTTAATGCTAGCGGGATGGACCGGGGAGCTGTTTTTT
cdr3_aa: CASSLMLAGWTGELFF

j_call: TRBJ2-1
v_call: TRBV27
d_call: TRBD2
clone_size: -
cdr3_nt: TGTGCCACCGGACTAGCCATACATAAGAATGAGCAGTTCTTC
cdr3_aa: CATGLAIHKNEQFF

j_call: TRBJ2-7
v_call: TRBV9
d_call: TRBD1
clone_size: -
cdr3_nt: TGTGCCAGCAGCGCAGCCGGGACAGTACGCTTTGTCGCGAGTACGCACGAGCAGTACTTC
cdr3_aa: CASSAAGTVRFVASTHEQYF

j_call: TRBJ1-2
v_call: TRBV2
d_call: -
clone_size: -
cdr3_nt: TGTGCCAGCCGATACACAGGGAGTAATGGCTACACCTTC
cdr3_aa: CASRYTGSNGYTF

j_call: TRBJ1-2
v_call: TRBV5-1
d_call: -
clone_size: -
cdr3_nt: TGCGCCAGCAGCTTGGCCTTAGGAGGGCGCGGCTATGGCTACACCTTC
cdr3_aa: CASSLALGGRGYGYTF

j_call: TRBJ1-5
v_call: TRBV19
d_call: TRBD1
clone_size: many
cdr3_nt: TGTGCCAGTAGTAGCACAGGGGGCAATCAGCCCCAGCATTTT
cdr3_aa: CASSSTGGNQPQHF

j_call: TRBJ2-2
v_call: TRBV2
d_call: -
clone_size: few
cdr3_nt: TGTGCCAGCACCACCCAGGGGGGTGGCACCGGGGAGCTGTTTTTT
cdr3_aa: CASTTQGGGTGELFF

j_call: TRBJ1-3
v_call: TRBV18
d_call: -
clone_size: -
cdr3_nt: TGTGCCAGCTCACCTAACACCGGGAACTCTGGAAACACCATATATTTT
cdr3_aa: CASSPNTGNSGNTIYF

j_call: TRBJ1-2
v_call: TRBV6-5
d_call: -
clone_size: -
cdr3_nt: TGTGCCAGCTGGTACAACTATGGCTACACCTTC
cdr3_aa: CASWYNYGYTF

j_call: TRBJ2-3
v_call: TRBV5-1
d_call: -
clone_size: -
cdr3_nt: TGCGCCAGCAGCGCCGATGGGGGAAGCACAGATACGCAGTATTTT
cdr3_aa: CASSADGGSTDTQYF

j_call: TRBJ2-7
v_call: TRBV18
d_call: TRBD2
clone_size: -
cdr3_nt: TGTGCCAGCTCACCCTTACTAGCGGGAACTTACGAGCAGTACTTC
cdr3_aa: CASSPLLAGTYEQYF

j_call: TRBJ2-7
v_call: TRBV10-2
d_call: TRBD2
clone_size: -
cdr3_nt: TGCGCCAGCAGTGCCGCGGGAGAAGGGTTTTACGAGCAGTACTTC
cdr3_aa: CASSAAGEGFYEQYF

j_call: TRBJ1-1
v_call: TRBV10-3
d_call: -
clone_size: -
cdr3_nt: TGTGCCATCAGTGGGACAACTCAGGAGGCTGAAGCTTTCTTT
cdr3_aa: CAISGTTQEAEAFF

j_call: TRBJ2-3
v_call: TRBV29-1
d_call: TRBD1
clone_size: -
cdr3_nt: TGCAGCGTTGAGTTCCCAGGGGGCAAGTTCGCTTTGGATACGCAGTATTTT
cdr3_aa: CSVEFPGGKFALDTQYF

j_call: TRBJ2-5
v_call: TRBV2
d_call: -
clone_size: few
cdr3_nt: TGTGCCAGCAAAAAGGGCGGGCCAAAAGAGACCCAGTACTTC
cdr3_aa: CASKKGGPKETQYF

j_call: TRBJ2-7
v_call: TRBV12-5
d_call: -
clone_size: few
cdr3_nt: TGTGCTAGTGGTTTGCCAGGGGACTTCTCCTACGAGCAGTACTTC
cdr3_aa: CASGLPGDFSYEQYF

j_call: TRBJ1-2
v_call: TRBV5-1
d_call: -
clone_size: -
cdr3_nt: TGCGCCAGCAGGAATCTGGGACAACTGAACTATGGCTACACCTTC
cdr3_aa: CASRNLGQLNYGYTF

j_call: TRBJ2-5
v_call: TRBV6-1
d_call: -
clone_size: -
cdr3_nt: TGTGCCAGCGCTGGCGCAGGAACTGGGGAGACCCAGTACTTC
cdr3_aa: CASAGAGTGETQYF

j_call: TRBJ1-4
v_call: TRBV28
d_call: -
clone_size: -
cdr3_nt: TGTGCCAGCAGTATCCCCGCTGAAAAACTGTTTTTT
cdr3_aa: CASSIPAEKLFF

j_call: TRBJ2-5
v_call: TRBV29-1
d_call: TRBD1
clone_size: -
cdr3_nt: TGCAGCGTACGGACAGGGGTTGAGACCCAGTACTTC
cdr3_aa: CSVRTGVETQYF

j_call: TRBJ1-5
v_call: TRBV28
d_call: -
clone_size: -
cdr3_nt: TGTGCCAGCAGTTTTCCCCCGACCACGTTTTGGGAAAGCAATCAGCCCCAGCATTTT
cdr3_aa: CASSFPPTTFWESNQPQHF

j_call: TRBJ1-5
v_call: TRBV28
d_call: TRBD1
clone_size: -
cdr3_nt: TGTGCCAGCAGGACGACAGGGGTTCAGCCCCAGCATTTT
cdr3_aa: CASRTTGVQPQHF

j_call: TRBJ2-4
v_call: TRBV28
d_call: -
clone_size: -
cdr3_nt: TGTGCCAGCAATGACCTGGGGCGGAGGGGAGCCAAAAACATTCAGTACTTC
cdr3_aa: CASNDLGRRGAKNIQYF

j_call: TRBJ2-7
v_call: TRBV5-1
d_call: -
clone_size: -
cdr3_nt: TGCGCCAGCAGCTCGTTCAGCGCCCACGAGCAGTACTTC
cdr3_aa: CASSSFSAHEQYF

j_call: TRBJ2-3
v_call: TRBV2
d_call: -
clone_size: few
cdr3_nt: TGTGCCAGCAGCCTCCTAACCAGCACAGATACGCAGTATTTT
cdr3_aa: CASSLLTSTDTQYF

j_call: TRBJ2-3
v_call: TRBV30
d_call: TRBD2
clone_size: -
cdr3_nt: TGTGCCTGGAGTGGGGATCGGGAGGGCACAGATACGCAGTATTTT
cdr3_aa: CAWSGDREGTDTQYF

j_call: TRBJ2-1
v_call: TRBV27
d_call: TRBD1
clone_size: -
cdr3_nt: TGTGCCAGCAGTTCTAGGGACAGCTCCTACAATGAGCAGTTCTTC
cdr3_aa: CASSSRDSSYNEQFF

j_call: TRBJ1-4
v_call: TRBV2
d_call: TRBD1
clone_size: -
cdr3_nt: TGTGCCAGTCTACAGGGGGCTTTTGAAAAACTGTTTTTT
cdr3_aa: CASLQGAFEKLFF

j_call: TRBJ2-2
v_call: TRBV2
d_call: TRBD1
clone_size: -
cdr3_nt: TGTGCCAGCAGGGGGACAGCTAACACCGGGGAGCTGTTTTTT
cdr3_aa: CASRGTANTGELFF